The 25 T cell receptor beta chains below all came from one sample that was sequenced in a study of Graves' ophthalmopathy and Graves' hyperthyroidism. Amplified TCR beta CDR3 regions were obtained using RNA transcripts as template. First-round RT-PCR used HTBI primers; second-round multiplex PCR followed. In TCRdb, the multiplex PCR reads were re-called with MiXCR into one record per CDR3 protein. The sample has some 240,000 distinct CDR3 sequences; around 42% are singletons. The sample comprised peripheral blood. These receptors originate from an adult man with Graves' ophthalmopathy.

This clonotype was detected a few times. This chain joins TRBV20-1 and TRBJ2-5; 9 bases map to TRBD2. The CDR3 loop spans 15 amino acids. Per germline, CDR1 DFQATT and CDR2 SNEGSKA (reference sequence). V lost 6 bases and J lost 2; bases outside the gene matches: 10. CDR3 sequence reads: CSAARGGALQETQYF. For the CDR3, the DNA is TGCAGTGCCGCTCGCGGGGGGGCACTTCAAGAGACCCAGTACTTC.

This clonotype was seen a few times. CDR3 region: CSVDVGTGGYEQYF. The CDR3 nucleotides are TGCAGCGTGGACGTGGGGACAGGGGGCTACGAGCAGTACTTC. The chain is built from TRBV29-1 and TRBJ2-7; 11 bases agree with TRBD1. The junction had 7 bases not matched to a gene; V was cut back by 6 bases and J by 3 bases. CDR1 SQVTM and CDR2 ANQGSEA come from the germline V gene. The CDR3 has 14 residues.

The chain combines TRBV12-3 or TRBV12-4 with TRBJ2-7, with no clear D. The CDR3 is 15 residues long. Deletions cut 5 bases from V and 4 bases from J, with 18 bases between. The CDR3 sequence: CASSPRGAMGYEQYF. The CDR3 nucleotides are TGTGCCAGCAGTCCCCGCGGAGCGATGGGATACGAGCAGTACTTC.

This clonotype came up a few times. This chain links TRBV12-3 or TRBV12-4 with TRBJ1-1; no firm D call. The V gene lost 2 bases and the J gene lost 1 base, with 5 bases spanning the gap. The CDR3 length is 13 residues. The CDR3 region is CASSLTRNTEAFF. The CDR3 bases are TGTGCCAGCAGTTTAACTCGGAACACTGAAGCTTTCTTT.

This clonotype was picked up a small number of times. The CDR3 end shows no conserved phenylalanine or tryptophan, and so a read error is likely. The DNA is left out, because the CDR3 cannot be placed on it with certainty; the CDR3 is given as TCRdb lists it. This chain connects TRBV10-3 to TRBJ1-3. The CDR3 contains 9 residues when both ends are counted. Germline loops: CDR1 ENHRY, CDR2 SYGVKD. CDR3 residues: CAIRPRGLA.

The rearrangement links TRBV2 to TRBJ1-5, with 8 bases that match TRBD1. This CDR3 spans 16 amino acids. The germline gives CDR1 SNHLY, CDR2 FYNNEI. After removal of 6 bases from V and 7 bases from J, the junction contained 14 bases not matched to a gene. CDR3 residues: CASSPLRTGSVQPQHF. CDR3 nucleotides: TGTGCCAGCAGCCCCTTAAGGACAGGGAGCGTCCAGCCCCAGCATTTT.

The V call is TRBV9, the J call TRBJ1-5; D is unclear. CDR3 length: 16 residues. Trimming pared 6 bases from V and 1 base from J, leaving 17 bases between. The V gene's germline CDR1 is SGDLS and CDR2 YYNGEE. The CDR3 DNA is TGTGCCAGCAACGAAGAGCCGGTTTGGAGCAATCAGCCCCAGCATTTT. It encodes CASNEEPVWSNQPQHF.

This chain uses TRBV6-2 or TRBV6-3 with TRBJ1-6, with 7 bases matching TRBD1. The CDR3 length is 15 residues. J was trimmed by 7 bases and V by 7 bases; bases with no gene match: 10. CDR1 MNHEY and CDR2 SVGEGT come from the germline V gene. The CDR3 is CASTERQGGNSPLHF. In DNA form, the CDR3 reads TGTGCCAGCACCGAGCGACAGGGCGGGAATTCACCCCTCCACTTT.

This clonotype was found a few times. Relative to the germline gene, one junction end is altered; a read error may explain this. The chain has TRBV10-3 and TRBJ2-7; D unclear. Germline V gene sequence: CDR1 ENHRY, CDR2 SYGVKD. CDR3 length equals 16 residues. CDR3 in DNA: TGTGCCAGCAGTGAAGCAAGACGGACGGCAGGCTACGAGCAGTACTTC. Translated: CASSEARRTAGYEQYF.

The chain is built from TRBV12-3 or TRBV12-4 and TRBJ1-1; tentative D call: TRBD1 (6 bases). This CDR3 is 14 amino acids long. Between the trimmed V and J ends, which lost 6 bases and 3 bases, there was a span of 14 bases. The chain's CDR3 is CASRATGRDTEAFF. Written as DNA, the CDR3 is TGTGCCAGCAGAGCGACAGGTCGGGACACTGAAGCTTTCTTT.

The chain is built from TRBV6-1 and TRBJ1-6; TRBD1 is a possible D gene (5 bases). The CDR3 consists of 13 residues. The V gene lost 7 bases and the J gene lost 7 bases, with 11 bases spanning the gap. The V gene's germline CDR1 is MNHNS and CDR2 SASEGT. The CDR3 DNA is TGTGCCAGCATGGGCCGGGGGAATTCACCCCTCCACTTT. It yields the protein CASMGRGNSPLHF.

The genes are TRBV7-9 and TRBJ1-2; D remains ambiguous. There are 13 residues in the CDR3. V lost 4 bases to trimming and J lost 3 bases, with 9 bases between them. Germline V gene data show CDR1 as SEHNR and CDR2 as FQNEAQ (reference sequence). The CDR3 DNA reads TGTGCCAGCAGCTACTCGACCGACTATGGCTACACCTTC. Its protein product is CASSYSTDYGYTF.

Details on this clonotype: An end of the junction does not agree with germline; a read error may underlie this. The rearrangement uses TRBV10-3 and TRBJ2-7; possible D gene TRBD1, 6 bases. CDR3 length equals 15 residues. Germline loops: CDR1 ENHRY, CDR2 SYGVKD. CDR3 sequence (DNA): TGTGCCAGCAGTTGGGATGGCAGGGGATCCTACGAGCAGTACTTC. This codes for CASSWDGRGSYEQYF.

This clonotype was counted once. This chain joins TRBV12-3 or TRBV12-4 and TRBJ1-2; 9 bases line up with TRBD1. Trimming cost V 5 bases and J 6 bases; bases outside gene matches: 13. The CDR3 length is 16 residues. The CDR3 protein is CASSRGDPGQGHGYTF. CDR3 bases: TGTGCCAGCAGTCGGGGGGACCCGGGACAGGGACATGGCTACACCTTC.

V and J are TRBV14 and TRBJ2-6, with D unclear. This CDR3 region has 12 residues. Trimming took 2 bases from V and 5 from J, leaving 1 base between them. Germline lookup yields CDR1 SGHDN and CDR2 FVKESK. The CDR3: CASSQRANVLTF. The CDR3 nucleotides read TGTGCCAGCAGCCAAAGGGCCAACGTCCTGACTTTC.

This clonotype appeared once. V and J are TRBV20-1 and TRBJ1-1; 7 bases agree with TRBD1. V trimming: 1 base; J trimming: 2 bases; junction bases outside the gene matches: 10. This CDR3 has 16 amino acids. Germline loops: CDR1 DFQATT, CDR2 SNEGSKA (reference sequence). The CDR3 spells CSARGRQGSINTEAFF. The CDR3 DNA follows: TGCAGTGCTAGAGGCCGACAGGGCTCGATAAACACTGAAGCTTTCTTT.

This clonotype occurred a few times. The chain couples TRBV20-1 to TRBJ1-6; D remains ambiguous. V gave up 4 bases and J gave up 7 bases, with 8 bases separating them. The CDR3 spans 12 residues. Germline V gene data show CDR1 as DFQATT and CDR2 as SNEGSKA (reference sequence). CDR3 in amino acids: CSATHSNSPLHF. The CDR3 DNA sequence: TGCAGTGCTACCCACAGCAATTCACCCCTCCACTTT.

This clonotype was counted between two and nine times. The DNA for the CDR3 is TGTGCCAGCAGCCTAACGTCGGGGGGCGAATACGAGCAGTACTTC. Its protein is CASSLTSGGEYEQYF. The chain carries TRBV7-6 and TRBJ2-7, with a possible D match to TRBD2 (7 bases). Per germline, CDR1 SGHVS and CDR2 FNYEAQ. Deletions cut 5 bases from V and 4 bases from J, with 18 bases between. This CDR3 is 15 amino acids long.

This clonotype occurred a few times. This chain links TRBV7-6 with TRBJ2-7; a weak D match, TRBD1 (6 bases). This CDR3 contains 15 residues. Per the germline V gene, CDR1 is SGHVS and CDR2 is FNYEAQ. Trimming took off 5 bases at V and 3 bases at J, with 17 bases between the two ends. CDR3 loop: CASSPGRTASYEQYF. The DNA for the CDR3 is TGTGCCAGCAGCCCCGGTCGGACAGCTAGCTACGAGCAGTACTTC.

This chain links TRBV24-1 with TRBJ2-5, with D possibly TRBD1 on 6 matching bases. V shed 0 bases and J shed 0 bases, with 7 bases lying between them. The CDR3 length is 15 residues. CDR1 is KGHDR and CDR2 is SFDVKD in the germline V gene. DNA for the CDR3: TGTGCCACCAGTGATTTGAGGACAGACCAAGAGACCCAGTACTTC. Translation gives CATSDLRTDQETQYF.

A word on this clonotype: Since no conserved phenylalanine or tryptophan closes the CDR3, a read error is the likely cause. The chain has TRBV12-3 or TRBV12-4 and TRBJ2-5; the match to TRBD2 covers 15 bases. There are 16 residues in the CDR3. The V segment lost 7 bases and the J segment 5 bases; nucleotides outside the gene matches: 8. The CDR3 sequence is CASTLGGTSGRETQYI. The CDR3 DNA sequence: TGTGCCAGCACCCTAGGCGGGACTAGCGGGAGGGAGACCCAGTACATC.

As concerns this clonotype: A read error may account for a junction end that differs from germline. V and J are TRBV7-2 and TRBJ2-5; D might be TRBD2 (7 bases). This CDR3 is 11 amino acids long. CDR1 is SGHTA and CDR2 is FQGNSA in the germline V gene. The chain's CDR3 is CASSLEGGAGF. Here the CDR3 DNA reads TGTGCCAGCAGCTTAGAGGGGGGGGCTGGCTTC. Supplemented by reference TRBV7-2 and TRBJ2-5, the full variable domain reads GAGVSQSPSNKVTEKGKDVELRCDPISGHTALYWYRQSLGQGLEFLIYFQGNSAPDKSGLPSDRFSAERTGGSVSTLTIQRTQQEDSAVYLCASSLEGGAGFGPGTRLLVL.

The J gene is TRBJ1-1, the V gene TRBV14, with TRBD1 identical over 7 bases. CDR1 SGHDN and CDR2 FVKESK come from the germline V gene. After removal of 4 bases from V and 6 bases from J, the junction contained 2 bases not matched to a gene. The CDR3 totals 12 residues. CDR3 loop: CASSPGTAEAFF. CDR3 in DNA: TGTGCCAGCAGCCCCGGGACAGCTGAAGCTTTCTTT.

The chain is built from TRBV2 and TRBJ2-2, with D unresolved. The CDR3 totals 15 residues. Germline V gene data show CDR1 as SNHLY and CDR2 as FYNNEI. Trimming shortened V by 1 base and J by 5 bases, and 11 bases separated the two germline ends. The CDR3: CASSEVLRGTGELFF. The CDR3, as DNA: TGTGCCAGCAGTGAAGTGTTGCGAGGAACCGGGGAGCTGTTTTTT.

This clonotype has a handful of counts. The chain joins TRBV20-1 to TRBJ1-5; D is unresolved. This CDR3 comprises 16 residues. Germline values: CDR1 DFQATT, CDR2 SNEGSKA (reference sequence). Trimming pared 1 base from V and 0 bases from J, leaving 13 bases between. In DNA form, the CDR3 reads TGCAGTGCTAGAGTTTCCTACTCCTATAGCAATCAGCCCCAGCATTTT. Its protein product is CSARVSYSYSNQPQHF.